This entry features one T cell receptor beta chain sequence. The sample originates from a study of blood T cell repertoires in COVID-19. For the study at large: The study drew acute and convalescent COVID-19 samples from the United States, Italy and Spain. The analysed material was cDNA or gDNA that came from T cells, B-cell-depleted T cells, or PBMCs.

The table came from immunoSEQ multiplex PCR; TCRdb's copy has only in-frame clones and leaves some out. Of roughly 90,000 clones listed, 75% to 85% are singletons. CDR1 and CDR2 (germline): LNHDA, SQIVND (reference sequence). With 3 bases removed from V and 0 bases from J, the gap between germline ends came to 12 bases. The CDR3 consists of 16 residues. The clonotype originates from a woman in her seventies with acute or convalescent COVID-19. V usage is TRBV19 and J usage is TRBJ2-1; possible D gene TRBD1, 6 bases. The specimen was peripheral blood. CDR3 amino acids: CASSIRTGSSYNEQFF. CDR3 nucleotide sequence: TGTGCCAGTAGTATCCGTACAGGGAGCTCCTACAATGAGCAGTTCTTC. Variable domain in full (rest from reference TRBV19 and TRBJ2-1): DGGITQSPKYLFRKEGQNVTLSCEQNLNHDAMYWYRQDPGQGLRLIYYSQIVNDFQKGDIAEGYSVSREKKESFPLTVTSAQKNPTAFYLCASSIRTGSSYNEQFFGPGTRLTVL.